This T cell receptor beta chain is from a study of blood T cell repertoires in COVID-19. Participants were aged about 18 to 90 years, lived in over 20 US areas, and enrolled virtually. Cohorts were based on clinical histories the participants reported. The CDR3 contains 14 residues. Germline V lookup: CDR1 LGHDT, CDR2 YNNKEL (reference sequence). The V gene lost 5 bases and the J gene lost 1 base, with 11 bases spanning the gap. TCRdb keeps only in-frame clones here, not all; method: immunoSEQ multiplex PCR. The sample shows about 320,000 clones, more than 75% of them seen only once. This rearrangement joins TRBV3-1 (or the pseudogene TRBV3-2) to TRBJ1-1; D is undetermined. This clonotype originated in a man aged 60 to 69 who had recovered from COVID-19. The source material was PBMCs or T cells enriched from blood (not recorded which). The CDR3 sequence is CASSSSTPNTEAFF. The CDR3 DNA sequence: TGTGCCAGCAGCTCAAGTACACCGAACACTGAAGCTTTCTTT.